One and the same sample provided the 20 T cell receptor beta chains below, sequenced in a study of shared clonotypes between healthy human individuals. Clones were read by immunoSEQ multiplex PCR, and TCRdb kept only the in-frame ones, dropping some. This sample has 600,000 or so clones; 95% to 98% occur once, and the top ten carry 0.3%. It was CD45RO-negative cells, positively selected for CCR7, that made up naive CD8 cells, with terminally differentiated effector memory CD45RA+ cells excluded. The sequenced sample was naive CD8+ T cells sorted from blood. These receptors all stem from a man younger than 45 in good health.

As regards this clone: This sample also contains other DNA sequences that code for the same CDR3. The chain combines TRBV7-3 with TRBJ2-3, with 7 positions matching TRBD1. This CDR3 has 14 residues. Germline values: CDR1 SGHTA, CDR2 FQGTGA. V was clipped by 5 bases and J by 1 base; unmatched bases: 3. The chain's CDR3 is CASSLGQGTDTQYF. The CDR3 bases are TGTGCCAGCAGCCTCGGACAGGGCACAGATACGCAGTATTTT. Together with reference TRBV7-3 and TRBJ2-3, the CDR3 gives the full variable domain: GAGVSQTPSNKVTEKGKYVELRCDPISGHTALYWYRQSLGQGPEFLIYFQGTGAADDSGLPNDRFFAVRPEGSVSTLKIQRTERGDSAVYLCASSLGQGTDTQYFGPGTRLTVL.

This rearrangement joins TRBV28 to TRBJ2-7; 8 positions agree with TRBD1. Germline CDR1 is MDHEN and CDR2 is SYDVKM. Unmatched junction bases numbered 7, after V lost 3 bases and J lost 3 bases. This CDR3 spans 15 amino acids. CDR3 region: CASSFSTGGNYEQYF. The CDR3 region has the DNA TGTGCCAGCAGTTTTAGTACAGGGGGTAACTACGAGCAGTACTTC.

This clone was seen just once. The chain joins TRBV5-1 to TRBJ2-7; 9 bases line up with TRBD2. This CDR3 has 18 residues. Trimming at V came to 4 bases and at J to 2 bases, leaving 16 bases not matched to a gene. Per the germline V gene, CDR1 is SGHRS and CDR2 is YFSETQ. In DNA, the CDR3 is TGCGCCAGCAGCGACCCGACTAGCGGAATACTGATAGCCTACGAGCAGTACTTC. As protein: CASSDPTSGILIAYEQYF.

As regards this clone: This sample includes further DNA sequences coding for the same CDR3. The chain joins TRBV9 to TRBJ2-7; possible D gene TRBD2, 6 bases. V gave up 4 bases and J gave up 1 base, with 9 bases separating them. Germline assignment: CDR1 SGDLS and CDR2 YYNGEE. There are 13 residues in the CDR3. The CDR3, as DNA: TGTGCCAGCAGCCCGGGAGCATCCTACGAGCAGTACTTC. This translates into CASSPGASYEQYF.

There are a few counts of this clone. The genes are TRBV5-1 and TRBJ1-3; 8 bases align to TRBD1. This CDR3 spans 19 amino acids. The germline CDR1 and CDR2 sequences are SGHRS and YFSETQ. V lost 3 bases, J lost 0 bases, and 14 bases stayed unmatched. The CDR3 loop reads CASSSVGQGTHPSGNTIYF. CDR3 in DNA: TGCGCCAGCAGCTCCGTCGGACAGGGTACTCACCCCTCTGGAAACACCATATATTTT.

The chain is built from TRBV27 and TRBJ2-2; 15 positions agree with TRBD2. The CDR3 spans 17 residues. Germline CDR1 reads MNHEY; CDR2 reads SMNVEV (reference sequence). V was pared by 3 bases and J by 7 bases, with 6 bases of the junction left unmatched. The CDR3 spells CASSFWTSGRAGGELFF. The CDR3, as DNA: TGTGCCAGCAGTTTCTGGACTAGCGGGAGGGCAGGCGGGGAGCTGTTTTTT.

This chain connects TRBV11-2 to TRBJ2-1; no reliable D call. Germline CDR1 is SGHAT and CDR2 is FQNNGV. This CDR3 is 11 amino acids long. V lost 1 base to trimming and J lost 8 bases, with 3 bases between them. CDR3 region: CASSLVDEQFF. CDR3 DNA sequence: TGTGCCAGCAGCTTAGTGGATGAGCAGTTCTTC.

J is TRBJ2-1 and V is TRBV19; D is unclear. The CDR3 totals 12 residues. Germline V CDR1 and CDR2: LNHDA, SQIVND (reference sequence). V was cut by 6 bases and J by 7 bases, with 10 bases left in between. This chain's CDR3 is CASSTVQNEQFF. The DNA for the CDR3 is TGTGCCAGTAGCACAGTGCAGAATGAGCAGTTCTTC.

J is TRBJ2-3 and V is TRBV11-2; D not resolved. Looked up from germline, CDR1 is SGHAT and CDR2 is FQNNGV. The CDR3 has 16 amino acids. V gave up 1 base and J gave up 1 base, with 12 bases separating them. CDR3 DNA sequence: TGTGCCAGCAGCTTAGGTATTAGTGGAGGCACAGATACGCAGTATTTT. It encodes CASSLGISGGTDTQYF.

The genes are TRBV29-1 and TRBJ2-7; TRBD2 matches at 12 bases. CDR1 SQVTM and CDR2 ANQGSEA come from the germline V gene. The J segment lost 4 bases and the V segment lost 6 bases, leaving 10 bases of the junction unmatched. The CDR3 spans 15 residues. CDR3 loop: CSVNTGTSGRYEQYF. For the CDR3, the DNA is TGCAGCGTCAACACCGGGACTAGCGGGCGATACGAGCAGTACTTC.

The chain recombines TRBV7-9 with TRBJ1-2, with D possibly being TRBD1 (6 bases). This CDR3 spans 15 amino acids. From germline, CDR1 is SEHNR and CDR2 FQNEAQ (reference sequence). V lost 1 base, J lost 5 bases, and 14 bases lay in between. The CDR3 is CASSLVGARGYGYTF. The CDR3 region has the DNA TGTGCCAGCAGCTTAGTGGGAGCCAGGGGATATGGCTACACCTTC.

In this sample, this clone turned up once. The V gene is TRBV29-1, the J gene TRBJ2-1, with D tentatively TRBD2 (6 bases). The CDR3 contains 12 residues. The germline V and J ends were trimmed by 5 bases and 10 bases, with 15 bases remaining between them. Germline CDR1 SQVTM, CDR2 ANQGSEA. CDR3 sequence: CSVNGWRAEQFF. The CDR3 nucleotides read TGCAGCGTTAACGGCTGGAGGGCCGAGCAGTTCTTC.

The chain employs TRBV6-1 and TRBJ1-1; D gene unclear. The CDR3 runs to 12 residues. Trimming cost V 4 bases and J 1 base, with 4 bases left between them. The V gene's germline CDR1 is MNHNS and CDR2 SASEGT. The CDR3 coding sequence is TGTGCCAGCAGTGTAGGGAACACTGAAGCTTTCTTT. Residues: CASSVGNTEAFF.

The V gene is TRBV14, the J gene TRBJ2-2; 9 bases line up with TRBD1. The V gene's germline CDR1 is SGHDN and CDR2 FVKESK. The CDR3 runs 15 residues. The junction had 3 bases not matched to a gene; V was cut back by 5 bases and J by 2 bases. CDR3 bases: TGTGCCAGCAGCGGGACAGGGAGAAACACCGGGGAGCTGTTTTTT. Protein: CASSGTGRNTGELFF.

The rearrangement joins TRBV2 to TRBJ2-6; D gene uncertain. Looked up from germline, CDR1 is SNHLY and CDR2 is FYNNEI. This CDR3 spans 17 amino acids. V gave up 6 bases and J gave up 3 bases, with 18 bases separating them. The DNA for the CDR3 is TGTGCCAGCAGAATCAACCCGTCCCAGAGTGGGGCCAACGTCCTGACTTTC. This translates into CASRINPSQSGANVLTF.

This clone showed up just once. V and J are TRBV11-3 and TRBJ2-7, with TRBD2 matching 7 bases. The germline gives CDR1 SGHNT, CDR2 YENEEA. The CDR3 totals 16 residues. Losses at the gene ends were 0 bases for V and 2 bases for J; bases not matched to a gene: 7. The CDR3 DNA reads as TGTGCCAGCAGCTTAGACGCGGGAGCCGTAACCTACGAGCAGTACTTC. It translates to CASSLDAGAVTYEQYF.

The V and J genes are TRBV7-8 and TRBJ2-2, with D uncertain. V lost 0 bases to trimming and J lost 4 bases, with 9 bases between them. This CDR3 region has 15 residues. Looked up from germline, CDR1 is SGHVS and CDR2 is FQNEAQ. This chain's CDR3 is CASSLASQSTGELFF. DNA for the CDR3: TGTGCCAGCAGCTTAGCTTCTCAGAGCACCGGGGAGCTGTTTTTT.

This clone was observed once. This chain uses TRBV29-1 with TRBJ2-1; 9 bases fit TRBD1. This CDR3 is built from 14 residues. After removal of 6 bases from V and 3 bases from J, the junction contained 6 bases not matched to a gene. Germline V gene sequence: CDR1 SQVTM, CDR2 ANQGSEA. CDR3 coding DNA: TGCAGCGTAGACCCGGGACAGGGCTACAATGAGCAGTTCTTC. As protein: CSVDPGQGYNEQFF.

CDR3 residues: CASDASLRRTEAFF. The CDR3 bases are TGTGCCAGCGACGCTTCTTTAAGACGCACTGAAGCTTTCTTT. The rearrangement joins TRBV7-9 to TRBJ1-1; D not certain. V gave up 8 bases and J gave up 4 bases, with 17 bases separating them. The CDR3 contains 14 residues. Germline V gives CDR1 SEHNR, CDR2 FQNEAQ (reference sequence). The full variable domain, in which reference TRBV7-9 and TRBJ1-1 provide the parts outside the CDR3, is DTGVSQNPRHKITKRGQNVTFRCDPISEHNRLYWYRQTLGQGPEFLTYFQNEAQLEKSRLLSDRFSAERPKGSFSTLEIQRTEQGDSAMYLCASDASLRRTEAFFGQGTRLTVV.

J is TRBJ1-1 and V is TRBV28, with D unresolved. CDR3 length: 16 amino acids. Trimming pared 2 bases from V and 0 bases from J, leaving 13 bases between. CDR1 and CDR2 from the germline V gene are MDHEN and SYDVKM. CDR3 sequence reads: CASSLGLGFMNTEAFF. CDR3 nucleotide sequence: TGTGCCAGCAGTTTAGGTCTCGGATTTATGAACACTGAAGCTTTCTTT. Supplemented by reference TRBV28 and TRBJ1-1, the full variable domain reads DVKVTQSSRYLVKRTGEKVFLECVQDMDHENMFWYRQDPGLGLRLIYFSYDVKMKEKGDIPEGYSVSREKKERFSLILESASTNQTSMYLCASSLGLGFMNTEAFFGQGTRLTVV.